This T cell receptor beta chain was recovered during a study of cytomegalovirus exposure and HLA in healthy donors. V dropped 2 bases and J dropped 1 base, with 10 bases sitting between them. The CDR3 runs 15 residues. Per the germline V gene, CDR1 is SGHRS and CDR2 is YFSETQ. PCR involved 60 Vbeta and 13 Jbeta primers. Method: immunoSEQ multiplex PCR; TCRdb's copy keeps in-frame clones and lacks some. The repertoire holds some 190,000 clones, with more than 85% as singletons. General study findings and limits: An analysis that was carried out later associated 16,000 or so TCR beta sequences with HLA alleles at 0.05 false discovery rate. Testing in vitro showed a few CMV-associated chains specific for CMV antigens. Reportedly, diagnosis of cytomegalovirus status by the classifier showed high specificity and sensitivity.

A remark on this clone: The antigen remains unidentified.

The source of this sequence is a woman aged 18-30 years in good health and CMV-seronegative. Sample: PBMCs. The chain couples TRBV5-1 to TRBJ1-5; tentatively, D is TRBD1 (5 bases). The CDR3 loop reads CASSFAGGSNQPQHF. CDR3 coding DNA: TGCGCCAGCAGCTTTGCGGGGGGGAGCAATCAGCCCCAGCATTTT.